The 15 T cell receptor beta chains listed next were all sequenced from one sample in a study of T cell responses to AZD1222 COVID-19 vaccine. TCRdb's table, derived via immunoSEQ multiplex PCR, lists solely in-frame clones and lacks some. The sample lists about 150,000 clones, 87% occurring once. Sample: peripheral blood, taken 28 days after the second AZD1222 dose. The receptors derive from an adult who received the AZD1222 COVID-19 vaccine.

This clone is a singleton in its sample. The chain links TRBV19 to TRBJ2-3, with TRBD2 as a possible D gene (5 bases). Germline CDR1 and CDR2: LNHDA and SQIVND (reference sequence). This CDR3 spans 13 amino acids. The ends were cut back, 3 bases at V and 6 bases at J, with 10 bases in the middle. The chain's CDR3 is CASSMRGWDTQYF. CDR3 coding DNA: TGTGCCAGTAGTATGAGAGGGTGGGATACGCAGTATTTT.

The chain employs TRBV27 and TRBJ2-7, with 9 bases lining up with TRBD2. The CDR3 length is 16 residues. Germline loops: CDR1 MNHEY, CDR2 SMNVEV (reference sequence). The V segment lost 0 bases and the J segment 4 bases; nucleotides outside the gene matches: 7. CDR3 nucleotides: TGTGCCAGCAGTTTATCCGGGTTAGCGGGGGATTACGAGCAGTACTTC. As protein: CASSLSGLAGDYEQYF.

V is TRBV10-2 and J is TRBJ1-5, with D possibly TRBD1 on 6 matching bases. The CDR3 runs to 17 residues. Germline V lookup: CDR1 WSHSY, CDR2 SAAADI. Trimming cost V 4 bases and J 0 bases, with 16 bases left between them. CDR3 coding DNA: TGCGCCAGCAGTGGTTCCGGGACACACTATAGCAATCAGCCCCAGCATTTT. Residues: CASSGSGTHYSNQPQHF.

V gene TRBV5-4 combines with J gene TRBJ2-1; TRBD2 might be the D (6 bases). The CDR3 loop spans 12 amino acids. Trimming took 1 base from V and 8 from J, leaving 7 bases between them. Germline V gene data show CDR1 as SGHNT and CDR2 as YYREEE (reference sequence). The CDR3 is CASSLWEDEQFF. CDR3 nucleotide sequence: TGTGCCAGCAGCTTGTGGGAGGATGAGCAGTTCTTC. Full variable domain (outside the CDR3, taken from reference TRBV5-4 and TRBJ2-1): ETGVTQSPTHLIKTRGQQVTLRCSSQSGHNTVSWYQQALGQGPQFIFQYYREEENGRGNFPPRFSGLQFPNYSSELNVNALELDDSALYLCASSLWEDEQFFGPGTRLTVL.

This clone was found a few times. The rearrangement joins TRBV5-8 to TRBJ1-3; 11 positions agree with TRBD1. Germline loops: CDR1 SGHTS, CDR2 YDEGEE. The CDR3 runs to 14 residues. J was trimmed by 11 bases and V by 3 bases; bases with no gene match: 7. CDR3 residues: CASSSGTGGSPIYF. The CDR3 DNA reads TGTGCCAGCAGCTCCGGGACAGGGGGTTCCCCCATATATTTT.

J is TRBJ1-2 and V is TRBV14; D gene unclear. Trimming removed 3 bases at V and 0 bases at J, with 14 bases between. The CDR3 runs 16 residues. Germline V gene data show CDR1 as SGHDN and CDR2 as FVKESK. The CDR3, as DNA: TGTGCCAGCAGCCATACACGGACCCTAGCTAACTATGGCTACACCTTC. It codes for CASSHTRTLANYGYTF.

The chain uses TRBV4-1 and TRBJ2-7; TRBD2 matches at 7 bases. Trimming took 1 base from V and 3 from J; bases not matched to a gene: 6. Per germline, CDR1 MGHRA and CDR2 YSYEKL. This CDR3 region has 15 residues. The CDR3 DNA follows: TGCGCCAGCAGCCAAGGGGAGGGAGTAGTCTACGAGCAGTACTTC. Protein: CASSQGEGVVYEQYF.

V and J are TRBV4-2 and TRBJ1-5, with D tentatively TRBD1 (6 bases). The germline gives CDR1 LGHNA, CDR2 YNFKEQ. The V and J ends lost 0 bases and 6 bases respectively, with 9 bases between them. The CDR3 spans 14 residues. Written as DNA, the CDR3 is TGTGCCAGCAGCCAAGACAGGGGCGGTCAGCCCCAGCATTTT. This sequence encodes CASSQDRGGQPQHF.

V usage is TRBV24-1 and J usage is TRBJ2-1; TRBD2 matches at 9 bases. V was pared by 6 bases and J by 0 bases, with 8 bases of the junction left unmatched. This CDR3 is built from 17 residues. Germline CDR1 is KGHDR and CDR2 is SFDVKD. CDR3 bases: TGTGCCACCAGTCCAGCGGGGGGCCTGAGCTCCTACAATGAGCAGTTCTTC. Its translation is CATSPAGGLSSYNEQFF.

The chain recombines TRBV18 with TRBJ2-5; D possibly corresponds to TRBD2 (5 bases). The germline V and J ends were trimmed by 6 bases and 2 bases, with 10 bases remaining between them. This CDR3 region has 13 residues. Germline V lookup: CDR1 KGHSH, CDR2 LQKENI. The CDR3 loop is CASSPGIQETQYF. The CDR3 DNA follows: TGTGCCAGCTCCCCCGGGATTCAAGAGACCCAGTACTTC. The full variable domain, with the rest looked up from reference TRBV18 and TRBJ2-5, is NAGVMQNPRHLVRRRGQEARLRCSPMKGHSHVYWYRQLPEEGLKFMVYLQKENIIDESGMPKERFSAEFPKEGPSILRIQQVVRGDSAAYFCASSPGIQETQYFGPGTRLLVL.

In DNA form, the CDR3 reads TGTGCCAGCAGTTCAGGGTTAGGCTACACCTTC. Its protein is CASSSGLGYTF. The chain links TRBV12-3 or TRBV12-4 to TRBJ1-2; perhaps TRBD1 as D (5 bases). The ends were cut back, 4 bases at V and 8 bases at J, with 8 bases in the middle. This CDR3 has 11 amino acids.

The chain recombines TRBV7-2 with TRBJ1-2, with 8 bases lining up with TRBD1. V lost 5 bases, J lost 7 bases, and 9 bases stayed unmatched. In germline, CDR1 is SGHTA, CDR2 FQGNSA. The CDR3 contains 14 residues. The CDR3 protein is CASSESGGWSGYTF. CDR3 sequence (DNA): TGTGCCAGCAGCGAGTCAGGGGGCTGGAGTGGCTACACCTTC.

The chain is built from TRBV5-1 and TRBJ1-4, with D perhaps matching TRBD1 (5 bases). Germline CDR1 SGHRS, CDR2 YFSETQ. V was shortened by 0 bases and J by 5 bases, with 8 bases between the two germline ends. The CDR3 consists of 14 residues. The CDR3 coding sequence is TGCGCCAGCAGCTTGGGACAGCACAATGAAAAACTGTTTTTT. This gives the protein CASSLGQHNEKLFF.

CDR3 DNA: TGTGCCAGCAGCTTACAGGGGGCGTATAACACCATATATTTT. It codes for CASSLQGAYNTIYF. The chain links TRBV5-4 to TRBJ1-3; 9 bases line up with TRBD1. The germline V gene has CDR1 SGHNT and CDR2 YYREEE (reference sequence). The CDR3 has 14 amino acids. The J segment lost 7 bases and the V segment lost 2 bases, leaving 4 bases of the junction unmatched.

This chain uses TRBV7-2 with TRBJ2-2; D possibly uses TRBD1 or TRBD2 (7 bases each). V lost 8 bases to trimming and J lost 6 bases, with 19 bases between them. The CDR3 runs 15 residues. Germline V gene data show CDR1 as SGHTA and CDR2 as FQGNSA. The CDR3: CASPPRAGGAGELFF. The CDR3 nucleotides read TGTGCCAGCCCCCCCCGGGCAGGGGGGGCCGGGGAGCTGTTTTTT.